The 15 T cell receptor beta chains reported below all come from one sample, sequenced in a study of CD8 T cells in ankylosing spondylitis. General observations from the study: Seemingly distinctive of ankylosing spondylitis blood was a TCR beta motif formed by eight highly homologous variants.

A single record per CDR3 protein comes from TCRdb applying MiXCR to the 5' RACE reads. The sample shows a few hundred thousand distinct CDR3 sequences, 8% of them seen only once. These receptors lack a known antigen. Input material: blood, either unsorted or a sorted T cell fraction (not recorded which). The receptors were sampled from a male donor with ankylosing spondylitis.

This chain connects TRBV11-2 to TRBJ2-5, with a possible D match to TRBD1 (5 bases). Germline CDR1 reads SGHAT; CDR2 reads FQNNGV. The CDR3 loop spans 13 amino acids. With 5 bases removed from V and 5 bases from J, the gap between germline ends came to 12 bases. The CDR3 nucleotides read TGTGCCAGCAGCGCCTGGGGCTTTGAGACCCAGTACTTC. This gives the protein CASSAWGFETQYF.

This clonotype has a handful of counts. The rearrangement joins TRBV5-1 to TRBJ2-1; possibly TRBD1 for D (6 bases). This CDR3 is built from 16 residues. The V gene lost 0 bases and the J gene lost 2 bases, with 12 bases spanning the gap. The germline V gene has CDR1 SGHRS and CDR2 YFSETQ. This chain's CDR3 is CASSLAQGGPYNEQFF. The CDR3 bases are TGCGCCAGCAGCTTGGCACAGGGTGGTCCCTACAATGAGCAGTTCTTC.

The table lists this clonotype with many counts. The V gene is TRBV29-1, the J gene TRBJ2-2; 15 nucleotides line up with TRBD2. The CDR3 is 13 amino acids. The germline gives CDR1 SQVTM, CDR2 ANQGSEA. J was trimmed by 7 bases and V by 7 bases; bases with no gene match: 1. CDR3 DNA: TGCAGCGCGGGACTAGCGGGGGGCGGGGAGCTGTTTTTT. Translated, it gives CSAGLAGGGELFF.

The chain employs TRBV4-1 and TRBJ2-7, with TRBD1 matching 7 bases. This CDR3 contains 15 residues. With 4 bases clipped from V and 2 bases from J, the junction kept 8 bases outside the gene matches. Per the germline V gene, CDR1 is MGHRA and CDR2 is YSYEKL. The CDR3 here is CASSLATGAPYEQYF. The CDR3 region has the DNA TGCGCCAGCAGCCTCGCTACAGGGGCTCCCTACGAGCAGTACTTC.

This clonotype was counted at least ten times. At one end, the junction sequence differs from germline, possibly due to a read error. The rearrangement uses TRBV7-2 and TRBJ2-1; D not resolved. The CDR3 is made up of 11 amino acids. Germline CDR1 and CDR2: SGHTA and FQGNSA. The CDR3 protein is CASSLYTIRIF. The CDR3 DNA reads as TGTGCCAGCAGCTTATACACGATCCGGATCTTC.

This sequence joins TRBV29-1 and TRBJ1-1; TRBD1 agrees at 9 bases. The CDR3 totals 15 residues. CDR1 and CDR2 (germline): SQVTM, ANQGSEA. Losses at the gene ends were 4 bases for V and 6 bases for J; bases not matched to a gene: 12. The CDR3 coding sequence is TGCAGCGTTGGAGGGACAGGGTTAAGAATCGCTGAAGCTTTCTTT. Amino acids: CSVGGTGLRIAEAFF.

This clonotype occurred a few times. V and J are TRBV6-5 and TRBJ1-3, with D unclear. The germline V gene encodes CDR1 MNHEY and CDR2 SVGAGI. The V end was cut by 0 bases, the J end by 4 bases, with 7 bases between. The CDR3 contains 14 residues. Here the CDR3 DNA reads TGTGCCAGCAGTTACTCAGCGGAAGGAAACACCATATATTTT. Amino acid sequence: CASSYSAEGNTIYF.

This chain joins TRBV9 and TRBJ2-2; D not resolved. The germline CDR1 and CDR2 sequences are SGDLS and YYNGEE. Trimming took off 4 bases at V and 4 bases at J, with 14 bases between the two ends. The CDR3 spans 15 residues. This CDR3 is CASSLDPRPTGELFF. The CDR3 DNA sequence: TGTGCCAGCAGCCTGGACCCACGTCCCACCGGGGAGCTGTTTTTT.

This clonotype was counted a few times. The chain combines TRBV4-3 with TRBJ2-1; D call uncertain. CDR3 length equals 18 residues. Germline-derived CDR1 and CDR2 are LGHNA and YSLEER. V gave up 2 bases and J gave up 6 bases, with 23 bases separating them. CDR3 DNA sequence: TGCGCCAGCAGCCAACAAATAGGTCCCGGAGTCTGGAGCAATGAGCAGTTCTTC. Its translation is CASSQQIGPGVWSNEQFF.

This clonotype was picked up a small number of times. V usage is TRBV4-1 and J usage is TRBJ2-7; 9 bases match TRBD1. V gave up 1 base and J gave up 3 bases; unmatched junction bases: 13. The CDR3 spans 18 residues. Germline-derived CDR1 and CDR2 are MGHRA and YSYEKL. DNA of the CDR3: TGCGCCAGCAGCCAAGGATTCGTCTTAGGGACAGGGAACTACGAGCAGTACTTC. This encodes CASSQGFVLGTGNYEQYF.

This clonotype has ten or more counts. V usage is TRBV5-1 and J usage is TRBJ1-1; the D gene is possibly TRBD1 (5 bases). From germline, CDR1 is SGHRS and CDR2 YFSETQ. V was cut by 1 base and J by 0 bases, with 7 bases left in between. The CDR3 is 14 amino acids. The CDR3 spells CASSLTGLNTEAFF. The CDR3, as DNA: TGCGCCAGCAGCTTGACAGGATTGAACACTGAAGCTTTCTTT.

In this sample, this clonotype turned up many times. The rearrangement uses TRBV4-1 and TRBJ2-7; D gene ambiguous. Trimming left V 4 bases short and J 7 bases short, with 20 bases between. Germline CDR1 and CDR2: MGHRA and YSYEKL. The CDR3 consists of 15 residues. In nucleotides, the CDR3 is TGCGCCAGCAGCCTGCGATTAGGGTCTGCACAGGAGCAGTACTTC. This codes for CASSLRLGSAQEQYF.

The gene calls are TRBV5-1 and TRBJ2-5, with TRBD1 matching 7 bases. After removal of 4 bases from V and 1 base from J, the junction contained 4 bases not matched to a gene. The germline V gene has CDR1 SGHRS and CDR2 YFSETQ. CDR3 size: 14 residues. CDR3 loop: CASSKGQFQETQYF. The CDR3 DNA is TGCGCCAGCAGCAAGGGACAGTTCCAAGAGACCCAGTACTTC.

The chain links TRBV5-1 to TRBJ2-2, with D maybe TRBD1 (6 bases). Trimming removed 0 bases from V and 6 bases from J, with 18 bases in between. CDR3 length: 17 amino acids. Germline V gene data show CDR1 as SGHRS and CDR2 as YFSETQ. The DNA of the CDR3 is TGCGCCAGCAGCTTGGTGGGGACACGGACGTTCGCCGGGGAGCTGTTTTTT. Its translation is CASSLVGTRTFAGELFF.

In this sample, this clonotype turned up a few times. The chain carries TRBV19 and TRBJ2-1, with unresolved D. V was shortened by 1 base and J by 0 bases, with 7 bases between the two germline ends. The germline CDR1 and CDR2 sequences are LNHDA and SQIVND (reference sequence). The CDR3 is 15 residues long. CDR3 in amino acids: CASSIGQFSYNEQFF. The CDR3 DNA follows: TGTGCCAGTAGTATAGGACAATTCTCCTACAATGAGCAGTTCTTC.